This TCR beta chain was identified in a study of blood T cell repertoires in COVID-19. The germline gives CDR1 MRHNA, CDR2 SNTAGT. This CDR3 has 16 residues. Unmatched junction bases numbered 7, after V lost 3 bases and J lost 1 base. Repertoires were generated with immunoSEQ multiplex PCR, while TCRdb's copy carries only in-frame clones and drops some. The data contain about 180,000 clones, more than 65% of them seen just once; the ten biggest clones take up about 6%. This clone was seen only a few times. This TCR was sampled from a woman aged 40-49 years with acute COVID-19. Sequenced material: PBMCs or T cells enriched from blood (not recorded which). The gene calls are TRBV6-4 and TRBJ2-3; the match to TRBD2 covers 7 bases. This chain's CDR3 is CASSEEGTSGTDTQYF. The CDR3 DNA reads as TGTGCCAGCAGTGAGGAGGGAACTAGCGGCACAGATACGCAGTATTTT.